This record covers a single T cell receptor beta chain. No antigen is known for it. The repertoire was sequenced with immunoSEQ multiplex PCR; TCRdb's copy has only in-frame clones and lacks some. The table lists 100,000 to 130,000 clones, roughly 90% of them singletons, with 8.5% to 10% in the top ten. Pooled samples include second doses given at about 4 or 12 weeks. The data derive from a study of T cell responses to AZD1222 COVID-19 vaccine. Study findings and constraints: The study reported that nearly half of spike-specific TCRs target unmutated variant regions.

Looked up from germline, CDR1 is SGHDT and CDR2 is YYEEEE. The CDR3 sequence is 17 residues long. The V and J ends lost 2 bases and 9 bases, in that order; junction bases with no gene match: 14. The source material was peripheral blood, sampled 28 days after the second AZD1222 dose. This TCR was recovered from an adult who received the AZD1222 COVID-19 vaccine. The J gene is TRBJ2-1, the V gene TRBV5-6; 10 bases line up with TRBD2. This chain's CDR3 is CASSLFSAGGFGSEQFF. CDR3 nucleotides: TGTGCCAGCAGCTTATTTTCAGCGGGAGGGTTTGGAAGTGAGCAGTTCTTC.